These T cell receptor beta chains were read from a single sample in a study of beta chain features in type 1 diabetes. Measured with immunoSEQ multiplex PCR; TCRdb has only the in-frame clones, and not every one. Among approximately 29,000 clones listed, 65% were seen once. Material: Tregs from blood. The source is a woman aged 25 to 45 with type 1 diabetes. The CDR3 runs from the conserved cysteine through the conserved F or W. The D gene is left open where the match is weak. Clone size is shown for a subset of rows, as once, few, many or a class of expanded clone.

j_gene	v_gene	d_gene	abundance	CDR3aa	CDR3nt
TRBJ2-3	TRBV18	.	.	CASSQTVTSTDTQYF	TGTGCCAGCTCACAAACAGTTACTAGCACAGATACGCAGTATTTT
TRBJ1-4	TRBV30	.	.	CAWRVTGGIEKLFF	TGTGCCTGGAGGGTAACTGGAGGGATTGAAAAACTGTTTTTT
TRBJ1-1	TRBV9	.	.	CASRSQGNTEAFF	TGTGCCAGCAGGAGCCAGGGGAACACTGAAGCTTTCTTT
TRBJ2-7	TRBV5-1	.	.	CASSFGLSSYEQYF	TGCGCCAGCAGCTTCGGACTGAGCTCCTACGAGCAGTACTTC
TRBJ1-2	TRBV6-5	TRBD1	.	CASSYSDRENGYTF	TGTGCCAGCAGTTACTCGGACAGGGAAAATGGCTACACCTTC
TRBJ2-5	TRBV6-5	.	.	CASSYSFRETQYF	TGTGCCAGCAGTTACTCCTTTCGAGAGACCCAGTACTTC
TRBJ1-1	TRBV27	.	.	CASSFSTQGEAFF	TGTGCCAGCAGTTTCTCTACGCAGGGAGAAGCTTTCTTT
TRBJ1-1	TRBV18	.	.	CASSQVEGGMNTEAFF	TGTGCCAGCTCACAAGTAGAGGGGGGGATGAACACTGAAGCTTTCTTT
TRBJ2-6	TRBV7-9	.	.	CASSLGGALGPSGANVLTF	TGTGCCAGCAGCTTAGGTGGGGCCTTGGGGCCCTCTGGGGCCAACGTCCTGACTTTC
TRBJ1-1	TRBV28	TRBD1	.	CASRDRALNTEAFF	TGTGCCAGCAGGGACAGGGCCCTGAACACTGAAGCTTTCTTT
TRBJ1-5	TRBV4-1	.	.	CASSQAELSGRNQPQHF	TGCGCCAGCAGCCAAGCAGAGCTATCAGGGCGGAATCAGCCCCAGCATTTT
TRBJ2-7	TRBV5-1	TRBD2	.	CASSLGFGGGGPYEQYF	TGCGCCAGCAGCTTGGGATTCGGCGGGGGAGGACCCTACGAGCAGTACTTC
TRBJ2-2	TRBV5-4	TRBD1	.	CASSLPRQGSAGELFF	TGTGCCAGCAGCTTACCGAGACAGGGGTCTGCCGGGGAGCTGTTTTTT
TRBJ2-4	TRBV11-2	.	.	CASSPTRDIQYF	TGTGCCAGCAGCCCAACTCGGGACATTCAGTACTTC
TRBJ2-5	TRBV20-1	.	.	CSANSRETQYF	TGCAGTGCTAATTCTCGTGAGACCCAGTACTTC
TRBJ2-1	TRBV2	TRBD2	.	CASSHSGILYNEQFF	TGTGCCAGCAGTCACAGCGGGATATTGTACAATGAGCAGTTCTTC
TRBJ1-2	TRBV11-2	TRBD1	.	CASKSPGQGDCTF	TGTGCCAGCAAATCCCCGGGACAGGGGGACTGCACCTTC
TRBJ2-7	TRBV27	.	.	CASSFRRSEIEQYF	TGTGCCAGCAGTTTTAGGCGGTCGGAAATCGAGCAGTACTTC
TRBJ2-5	TRBV7-9	.	.	CASSFWGEETQYF	TGTGCCAGCAGCTTCTGGGGCGAAGAGACCCAGTACTTC
TRBJ2-2	TRBV4-1	.	.	CASSQAREPRTGELFF	TGCGCCAGCAGCCAAGCAAGAGAGCCGCGCACCGGGGAGCTGTTTTTT
TRBJ2-5	TRBV20-1	.	.	CSAIRETQYF	TGCAGTGCTATTCGGGAGACCCAGTACTTC
TRBJ2-3	TRBV5-1	TRBD2	.	CASSLDLAGTDTQYF	TGCGCCAGCAGCTTGGACCTAGCGGGTACAGATACGCAGTATTTT
TRBJ2-7	TRBV7-2	.	.	CASSSTDRVQYF	TGTGCCAGCAGCTCGACAGATCGGGTGCAGTACTTC
TRBJ2-1	TRBV7-9	TRBD2	few	CASSLARGLAGDEQFF	TGTGCCAGCAGCTTAGCGCGAGGCCTAGCGGGAGATGAGCAGTTCTTC
TRBJ2-3	TRBV4-1	TRBD2	.	CASSLGLAGGSDTQYF	TGCGCCAGCAGCTTGGGACTAGCGGGAGGGTCAGATACGCAGTATTTT
TRBJ2-7	TRBV7-2	TRBD2	few	CASSLGGLAGVEQYF	TGTGCCAGCAGCTTAGGGGGACTAGCGGGAGTCGAGCAGTACTTC
TRBJ1-4	TRBV4-3	.	once	CASSAGPTTNEKLFF	TGCGCCAGCAGCGCGGGACCTACAACTAATGAAAAACTGTTTTTT
TRBJ2-7	TRBV19	TRBD2	.	CASSRGALAVTYEQYF	TGTGCCAGTAGTAGAGGGGCTCTAGCGGTAACCTACGAGCAGTACTTC
TRBJ1-2	TRBV28	TRBD1	medium-sized	CASSSGQVGYTF	TGTGCCAGCAGCTCTGGACAGGTCGGCTACACCTTC
TRBJ1-2	TRBV2	.	.	CASSGTGNTF	TGTGCCAGCAGTGGAACAGGGAACACCTTC
TRBJ2-3	TRBV6-6	TRBD1	medium-sized	CASRDRDADTQYF	TGTGCCAGCAGGGACAGGGATGCAGATACGCAGTATTTT
TRBJ2-5	TRBV10-3	.	.	CAISGWKAETQYF	TGTGCCATCAGTGGCTGGAAAGCGGAGACCCAGTACTTC
TRBJ2-7	TRBV5-8	TRBD2	.	CASSQELAEPSYEQYF	TGTGCCAGCAGCCAAGAACTAGCGGAGCCTAGCTACGAGCAGTACTTC
TRBJ2-7	TRBV5-1	.	.	CASSLTGSEQYF	TGCGCCAGCAGCTTGACAGGGAGCGAGCAGTACTTC
TRBJ2-3	TRBV4-2	TRBD2	.	CASSPAGESTDTQYF	TGTGCCAGCAGCCCAGCGGGAGAAAGCACAGATACGCAGTATTTT
TRBJ1-1	TRBV5-1	.	.	CASSQTDGTEAFF	TGCGCCAGCAGCCAAACTGACGGGACTGAAGCTTTCTTT
TRBJ2-7	TRBV18	.	few	CASSNRDTYYEQYF	TGTGCCAGCTCAAACCGGGACACCTACTACGAGCAGTACTTC
TRBJ2-7	TRBV7-9	.	few	CASSLQAETYEQYF	TGTGCCAGCAGCTTACAAGCGGAGACCTACGAGCAGTACTTC
TRBJ2-1	TRBV10-3	TRBD2	.	CAISESGIGRAPRNEQFF	TGTGCCATCAGTGAGTCAGGGATCGGGAGGGCCCCTCGTAATGAGCAGTTCTTC
TRBJ1-2	TRBV5-1	TRBD1	.	CASRLTERTGNYGYTF	TGCGCCAGCAGACTTACGGAAAGGACAGGGAACTATGGCTACACCTTC
TRBJ2-7	TRBV6-5	TRBD2	once	CASSYGAGWNYEQYF	TGTGCCAGCAGTTACGGAGCGGGATGGAACTACGAGCAGTACTTC
TRBJ2-3	TRBV29-1	.	.	CSVDGESTDTQYF	TGCAGCGTTGACGGGGAGAGCACAGATACGCAGTATTTT
TRBJ1-4	TRBV29-1	.	.	CSVGTANEKLFF	TGCAGCGTTGGGACAGCTAATGAAAAACTGTTTTTT
TRBJ1-3	TRBV29-1	.	once	CSVEDLQGGNTIYF	TGCAGCGTTGAAGATCTACAGGGAGGAAACACCATATATTTT
TRBJ2-7	TRBV5-4	TRBD2	.	CASSSPAGGYEQYF	TGTGCCAGCAGCTCCCCAGCGGGAGGCTACGAGCAGTACTTC
TRBJ2-5	TRBV7-3	.	few	CASSLMSQETQYF	TGTGCCAGCAGCTTAATGAGCCAAGAGACCCAGTACTTC